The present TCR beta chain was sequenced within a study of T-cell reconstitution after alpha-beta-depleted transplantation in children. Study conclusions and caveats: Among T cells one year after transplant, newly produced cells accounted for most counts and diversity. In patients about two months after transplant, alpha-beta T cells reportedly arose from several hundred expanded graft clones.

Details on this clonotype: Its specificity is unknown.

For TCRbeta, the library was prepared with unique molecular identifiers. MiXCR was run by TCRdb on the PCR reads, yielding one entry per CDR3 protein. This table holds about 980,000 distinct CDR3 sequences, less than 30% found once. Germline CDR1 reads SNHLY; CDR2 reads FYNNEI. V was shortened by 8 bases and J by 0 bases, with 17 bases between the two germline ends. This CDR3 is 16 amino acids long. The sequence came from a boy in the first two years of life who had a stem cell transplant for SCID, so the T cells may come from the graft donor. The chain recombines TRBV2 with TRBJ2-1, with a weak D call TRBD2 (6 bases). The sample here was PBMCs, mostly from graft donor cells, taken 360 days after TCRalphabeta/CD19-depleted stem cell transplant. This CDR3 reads CASAGPVGSSYNEQFF. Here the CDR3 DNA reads TGTGCCAGCGCAGGCCCCGTCGGGAGCTCCTACAATGAGCAGTTCTTC.